This record looks at one TCR beta chain sequence and its context. Its target is unknown. The source of the sample is a study of STAT5B mutations in CD4+ large granular lymphocyte leukemia. Broader study findings: No patients shared main leukemic clonotypes, though 25% to 30% appeared at low frequency elsewhere. TRBV06-family usage was enriched in top patient clones (8/27) versus controls (2/35).

In the original analysis: Lowest detectable productive clonotype frequency was 2.59 x 10-5. Data came from immunoSEQ multiplex PCR; TCRdb stores just in-frame clones and leaves some out. The D gene and trimming were derived from the DNA, and the V and J assignments and clone size from that table. Of 30,000 to 35,000 clones detected, 69% appear once; the ten largest clones hold under 3.5%. With 4 bases removed from V and 5 bases from J, the gap between germline ends came to 12 bases. The CDR3 runs 14 residues. Germline assignment: CDR1 GTSNPN and CDR2 SVGIG (reference sequence). This clonotype was obtained from a human donor in good health. The V call is TRBV30, the J call TRBJ1-6, with a tentative D call TRBD1 (6 bases). Sequencing was done on a sample of CD4+ T cells from blood buffy coats. This CDR3 is CAWKLTGNNSPLHF. The CDR3, as DNA: TGTGCCTGGAAGTTGACAGGCAATAATTCACCCCTCCACTTT.